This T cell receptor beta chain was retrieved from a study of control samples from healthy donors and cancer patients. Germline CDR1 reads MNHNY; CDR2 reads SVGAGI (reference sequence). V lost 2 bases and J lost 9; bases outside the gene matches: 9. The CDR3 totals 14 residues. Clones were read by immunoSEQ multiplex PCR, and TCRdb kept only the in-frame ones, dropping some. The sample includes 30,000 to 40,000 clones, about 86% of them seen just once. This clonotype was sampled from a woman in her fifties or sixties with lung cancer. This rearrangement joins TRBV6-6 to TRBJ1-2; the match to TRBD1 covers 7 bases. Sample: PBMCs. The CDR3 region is CASSYGDRDACYTF. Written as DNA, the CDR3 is TGTGCCAGCAGTTACGGCGACAGGGATGCTTGCTACACCTTC.